This TCR beta chain was observed in a study of blood T cells in healthy people across ages. Study outcomes and limitations: Strongly correlated with naive T cell percentage was TCR beta diversity. Fewer expanded clones and more diversity marked long-lived versus aged donors.

Alongside a J-beta primer mix, a sample-barcoded 5' primer served in a second PCR lasting about 7 to 12 cycles. TCRdb used MiXCR to reprocess the 5' RACE reads, holding one entry per CDR3 protein. This sample carries about 400,000 distinct CDR3 sequences, 45% to 60% of them seen once, and the ten largest clones take approximately 51%. The CDR3 is made up of 14 amino acids. Germline lookup yields CDR1 SGHTA and CDR2 FQGNSA. Worth noting for this clonotype: The antigen remains unidentified. The junction shows a germline mismatch at one end, possibly a read error.

PBMCs numbering at least 6 million were isolated per sample. Total RNA was extracted at no less than 5 micrograms per sample. The V and J genes are TRBV7-2 and TRBJ2-1; 8 bases line up with TRBD2. The sequenced sample consisted of blood. The sequence derives from a man between 60 and 75 years old in good health. In nucleotides, the CDR3 is TGTGCCAGTAGCTTCGCGGGGGGATGCAATGAGCAGTTCTTC. Amino acid sequence: CASSFAGGCNEQFF. Based on the CDR3 plus reference TRBV7-2 and TRBJ2-1, the full variable domain is GAGVSQSPSNKVTEKGKDVELRCDPISGHTALYWYRQSLGQGLEFLIYFQGNSAPDKSGLPSDRFSAERTGGSVSTLTIQRTQQEDSAVYLCASSFAGGCNEQFFGPGTRLTVL.